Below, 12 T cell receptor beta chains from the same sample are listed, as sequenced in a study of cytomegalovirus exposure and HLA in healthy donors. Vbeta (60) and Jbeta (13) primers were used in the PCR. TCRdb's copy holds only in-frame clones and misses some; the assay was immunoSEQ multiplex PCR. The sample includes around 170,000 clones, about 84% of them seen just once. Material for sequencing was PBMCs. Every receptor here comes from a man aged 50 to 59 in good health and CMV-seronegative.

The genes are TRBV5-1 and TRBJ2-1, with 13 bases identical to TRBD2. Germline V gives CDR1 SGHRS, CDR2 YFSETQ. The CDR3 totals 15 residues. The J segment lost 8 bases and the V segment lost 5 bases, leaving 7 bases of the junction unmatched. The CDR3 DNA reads TGCGCCAGCAGTGAAACTAGCGGGGGGGCCTATGAGCAGTTCTTC. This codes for CASSETSGGAYEQFF.

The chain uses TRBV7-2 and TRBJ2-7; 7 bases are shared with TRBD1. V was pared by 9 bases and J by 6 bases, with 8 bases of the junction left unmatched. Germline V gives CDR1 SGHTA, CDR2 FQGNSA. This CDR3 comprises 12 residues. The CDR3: CARTSPGGEQYF. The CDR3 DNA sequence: TGTGCCAGAACCTCACCAGGGGGCGAGCAGTACTTC.

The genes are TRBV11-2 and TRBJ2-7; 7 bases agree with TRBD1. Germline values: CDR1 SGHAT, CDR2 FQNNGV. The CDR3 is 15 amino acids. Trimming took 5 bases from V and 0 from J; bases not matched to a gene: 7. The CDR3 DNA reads TGTGCCAGCAGCCCCTCAGGGGGAGCCTCCTACGAGCAGTACTTC. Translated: CASSPSGGASYEQYF.

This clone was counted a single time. The CDR3 bases are TGTGCCACCCTGGGCTTTCATCGGCAGGGGCCCTTCATGAACACTGAAGCTTTCTTT. It codes for CATLGFHRQGPFMNTEAFF. This chain uses TRBV19 with TRBJ1-1; possibly TRBD1 for D (6 bases). CDR1 is LNHDA and CDR2 is SQIVND in the germline V gene (reference sequence). V was cut by 10 bases and J by 0 bases, with 30 bases left in between. This CDR3 contains 19 residues.

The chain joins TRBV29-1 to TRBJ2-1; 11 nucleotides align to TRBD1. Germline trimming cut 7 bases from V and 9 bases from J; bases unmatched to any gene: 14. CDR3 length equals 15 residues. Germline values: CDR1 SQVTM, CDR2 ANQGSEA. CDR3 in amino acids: CSGTGGYNLRGEQFF. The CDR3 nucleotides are TGCAGCGGGACAGGGGGCTATAACCTTCGCGGTGAGCAGTTCTTC.

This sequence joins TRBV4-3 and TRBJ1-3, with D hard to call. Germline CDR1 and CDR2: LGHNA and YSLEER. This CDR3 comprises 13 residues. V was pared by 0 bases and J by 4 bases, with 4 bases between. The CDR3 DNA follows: TGCGCCAGCAGCCAAGAGAGGGGAAACACCATATATTTT. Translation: CASSQERGNTIYF.

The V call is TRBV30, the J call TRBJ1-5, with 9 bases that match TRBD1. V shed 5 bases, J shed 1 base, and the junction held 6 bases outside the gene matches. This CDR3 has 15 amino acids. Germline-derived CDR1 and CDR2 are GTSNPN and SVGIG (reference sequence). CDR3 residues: CAWGTGFGSNQPQHF. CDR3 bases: TGTGCCTGGGGGACAGGGTTTGGGAGCAATCAGCCCCAGCATTTT.

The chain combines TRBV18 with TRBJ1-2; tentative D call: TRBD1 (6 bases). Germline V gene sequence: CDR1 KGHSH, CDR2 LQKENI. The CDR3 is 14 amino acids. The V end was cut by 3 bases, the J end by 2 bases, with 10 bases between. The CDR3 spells CASSPKQGNYGYTF. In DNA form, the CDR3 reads TGTGCCAGCTCACCGAAGCAGGGGAACTATGGCTACACCTTC.

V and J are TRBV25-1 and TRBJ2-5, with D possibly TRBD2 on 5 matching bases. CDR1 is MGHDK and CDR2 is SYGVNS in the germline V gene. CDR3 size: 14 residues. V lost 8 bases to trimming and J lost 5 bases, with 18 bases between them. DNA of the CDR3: TGTGCCAGCGATAGAGGGTTCAAGCCGGAGACCCAGTACTTC. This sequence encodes CASDRGFKPETQYF.

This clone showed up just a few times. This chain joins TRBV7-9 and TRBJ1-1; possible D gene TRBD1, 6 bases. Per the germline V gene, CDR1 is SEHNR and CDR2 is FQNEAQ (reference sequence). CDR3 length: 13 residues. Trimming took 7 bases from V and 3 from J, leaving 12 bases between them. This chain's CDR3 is CASKAGADTEAFF. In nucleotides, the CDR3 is TGTGCCAGCAAGGCGGGGGCGGACACTGAAGCTTTCTTT.

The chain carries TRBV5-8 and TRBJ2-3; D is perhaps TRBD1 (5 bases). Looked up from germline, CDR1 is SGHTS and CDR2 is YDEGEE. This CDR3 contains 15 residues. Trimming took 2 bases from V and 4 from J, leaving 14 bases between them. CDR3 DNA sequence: TGTGCCAGCAGCTTAAGGGGCAGGGTGCCAGATACGCAGTATTTT. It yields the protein CASSLRGRVPDTQYF.

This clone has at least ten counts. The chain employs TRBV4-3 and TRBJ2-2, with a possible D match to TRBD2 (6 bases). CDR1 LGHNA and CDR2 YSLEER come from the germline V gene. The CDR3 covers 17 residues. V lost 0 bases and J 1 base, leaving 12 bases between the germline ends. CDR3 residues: CASSQDGIGRNTGELFF. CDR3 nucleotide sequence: TGCGCCAGCAGCCAAGACGGGATCGGGAGGAACACCGGGGAGCTGTTTTTT.